This T cell receptor (beta chain) comes out of a study of glioma-infiltrating T cells. Study outcomes and limitations: Tissue-blood divergence was below expectation in non-neoplastic patients, above in gliomas. Tissue and blood shared very few CDR3 sequences.

Amplification of TCR alpha and beta CDR3 regions from RNA used iRepertoire nested multiplex PCR. One-step reverse transcription and amplification started from roughly 100-400 ng of tissue mRNA or PBMC total RNA. TCRdb used MiXCR to reprocess the multiplex PCR reads, holding one entry per CDR3 protein. The sample includes 100,000 to 150,000 distinct CDR3 sequences, approximately 23% of them seen just once. Germline values: CDR1 SEHNR, CDR2 FQNEAQ (reference sequence). The CDR3 spans 15 residues. Deletions cut 1 base from V and 0 bases from J, with 10 bases between. This clonotype was counted only a few times. Antigen unknown.

This chain joins TRBV7-9 and TRBJ2-7; D call uncertain. The sample was glioma tissue, nonneoplastic brain tissue, or PBMCs (not recorded which). The receptor was derived from a human donor with low-grade glioma or glioblastoma, undergoing nonglioma brain surgery, or in good health (not recorded which). The CDR3 DNA sequence: TGTGCCAGCAGCTTAGAGTCGGGTAGCTCCTACGAGCAGTACTTC. Translated: CASSLESGSSYEQYF.